Listed below are T cell receptor beta chains from one sample, sequenced in a study of siplizumab effects on memory and regulatory T cells. Using immunoSEQ multiplex PCR, the repertoire was profiled, and TCRdb retains in-frame clones only, with some absent. The data show more than 75,000 clones, roughly 96% seen once. The sequencing input was naive CD4+ T cells sorted from blood. Receptor source: a human donor in good health. Both conserved end residues are part of each CDR3. Each record gives: clone size, J gene, D gene, V gene, CDR3 protein, CDR3 DNA. A D gene is named only where the DNA matches it firmly. Some rows mark clone size as missing; the rest say once, few, many or name a class of expanded clone.

size: -
J: TRBJ1-1
D: -
V: TRBV21-1
CDR3: CASSKEGGKEVRSTEAFF
DNA: TGTGCCAGCAGCAAAGAGGGGGGGAAGGAAGTTAGGAGCACTGAAGCTTTCTTT

size: -
J: TRBJ1-1
D: -
V: TRBV6-5
CDR3: CASKQNTEAFF
DNA: TGTGCCAGCAAGCAGAACACTGAAGCTTTCTTT

size: -
J: TRBJ2-2
D: -
V: TRBV9
CDR3: CASSARVSGTGELFF
DNA: TGTGCCAGCAGCGCCAGGGTATCGGGCACCGGGGAGCTGTTTTTT

size: -
J: TRBJ1-2
D: -
V: TRBV4-1
CDR3: CASSQRGLGNGYTF
DNA: TGCGCCAGCAGCCAGAGGGGCCTAGGGAATGGCTACACCTTC

size: -
J: TRBJ1-5
D: -
V: TRBV7-9
CDR3: CASSPDRANQPQHF
DNA: TGTGCCAGCAGCCCCGACAGAGCCAATCAGCCCCAGCATTTT

size: -
J: TRBJ2-2
D: TRBD2
V: TRBV7-2
CDR3: CASSLVAGGNTGELFF
DNA: TGTGCCAGCAGCTTAGTAGCGGGGGGTAACACCGGGGAGCTGTTTTTT

size: -
J: TRBJ2-3
D: -
V: TRBV27
CDR3: CASSSGRTDTQYF
DNA: TGTGCCAGCAGTTCCGGTCGCACAGATACGCAGTATTTT

size: once
J: TRBJ2-3
D: -
V: TRBV5-1
CDR3: CASSLGHRTDTQYF
DNA: TGCGCCAGCAGCTTAGGGCACCGCACAGATACGCAGTATTTT

size: once
J: TRBJ1-1
D: TRBD1
V: TRBV2
CDR3: CASTMTGLNTEAFF
DNA: TGTGCCAGCACCATGACAGGGCTTAACACTGAAGCTTTCTTT

size: -
J: TRBJ2-7
D: -
V: TRBV4-1
CDR3: CASSQGAYEQYF
DNA: TGCGCCAGCAGCCAAGGGGCCTACGAGCAGTACTTC

size: -
J: TRBJ2-5
D: -
V: TRBV2
CDR3: CASSGPFRQETQYF
DNA: TGTGCCAGCAGTGGTCCGTTTCGCCAAGAGACCCAGTACTTC

size: -
J: TRBJ1-3
D: -
V: TRBV5-4
CDR3: CASSVGSSGNTIYF
DNA: TGTGCCAGCAGCGTAGGGAGCTCTGGAAACACCATATATTTT

size: -
J: TRBJ2-3
D: TRBD2
V: TRBV7-9
CDR3: CASSPLRLAGGSDTQYF
DNA: TGTGCCAGCAGCCCGCTCAGACTAGCGGGGGGGTCAGATACGCAGTATTTT

size: -
J: TRBJ1-5
D: TRBD1
V: TRBV27
CDR3: CASSTYRGALQLSQHF
DNA: TGTGCCAGCAGTACTTACAGGGGGGCCCTTCAATTGTCCCAGCATTTT

size: once
J: TRBJ1-4
D: -
V: TRBV7-9
CDR3: CASTQQRANEKLFF
DNA: TGTGCCAGCACGCAACAGAGGGCTAATGAAAAACTGTTTTTT

size: -
J: TRBJ1-2
D: -
V: TRBV15
CDR3: CATSRDRQGSVYGYTF
DNA: TGTGCCACCAGCAGAGATCGGCAGGGGTCCGTCTATGGCTACACCTTC

size: -
J: TRBJ2-3
D: TRBD2
V: TRBV11-2
CDR3: CASSVTSGGVVDTQYF
DNA: TGTGCCAGCAGCGTGACTAGCGGGGGGGTTGTAGATACGCAGTATTTT

size: -
J: TRBJ2-3
D: TRBD2
V: TRBV9
CDR3: CASSTTSGGSIGTDTQYF
DNA: TGTGCCAGCAGCACTACTAGCGGGGGGTCTATAGGTACAGATACGCAGTATTTT

size: once
J: TRBJ1-6
D: -
V: TRBV7-9
CDR3: CASSLGSPLHF
DNA: TGTGCCAGCAGCTTAGGTTCACCCCTCCACTTT

size: -
J: TRBJ2-7
D: TRBD1
V: TRBV6-5
CDR3: CASSERTGGQYF
DNA: TGTGCCAGCAGCGAAAGAACAGGGGGCCAGTACTTC

size: -
J: TRBJ2-3
D: TRBD2
V: TRBV28
CDR3: CASSLRGGLTDTQYF
DNA: TGTGCCAGCAGTTTACGGGGGGGTCTCACAGATACGCAGTATTTT

size: -
J: TRBJ2-3
D: -
V: TRBV20-1
CDR3: CSARMEVQQYF
DNA: TGCAGTGCTAGAATGGAGGTTCAGCAGTATTTT

size: -
J: TRBJ1-4
D: TRBD1
V: TRBV15
CDR3: CATRTGEISTNEKLFF
DNA: TGTGCCACCAGGACAGGGGAGATTTCAACTAATGAAAAACTGTTTTTT

size: -
J: TRBJ2-1
D: TRBD1
V: TRBV6-5
CDR3: CASRTGQGSYNEQFF
DNA: TGTGCCAGCAGGACCGGACAGGGGTCCTACAATGAGCAGTTCTTC

size: -
J: TRBJ2-2
D: -
V: TRBV20-1
CDR3: CSATNLGELFF
DNA: TGCAGTGCTACAAACCTCGGGGAGCTGTTTTTT

size: -
J: TRBJ2-5
D: -
V: TRBV5-4
CDR3: CASSLSSPYQETQYF
DNA: TGTGCCAGCAGCTTGTCGTCACCGTACCAAGAGACCCAGTACTTC

size: -
J: TRBJ1-2
D: TRBD1
V: TRBV6-5
CDR3: CASSTRQGRRGYTF
DNA: TGTGCCAGCAGTACCCGACAGGGGCGGAGAGGCTACACCTTC

size: -
J: TRBJ2-1
D: TRBD2
V: TRBV10-1
CDR3: CASSMSGGANEQFF
DNA: TGCGCCAGCAGTATGAGCGGGGGGGCGAATGAGCAGTTCTTC

size: -
J: TRBJ2-3
D: -
V: TRBV6-5
CDR3: CASSYAVRGADTQYF
DNA: TGTGCCAGCAGTTACGCCGTAAGAGGGGCAGATACGCAGTATTTT

size: -
J: TRBJ2-5
D: TRBD2
V: TRBV7-7
CDR3: CASSPGALAGDPLETQYF
DNA: TGTGCCAGCAGCCCCGGGGCACTAGCGGGGGACCCCCTGGAGACCCAGTACTTC

size: -
J: TRBJ2-5
D: -
V: TRBV7-7
CDR3: CASSLSREETQYF
DNA: TGTGCCAGCAGCTTAAGCAGGGAGGAGACCCAGTACTTC

size: -
J: TRBJ1-4
D: -
V: TRBV18
CDR3: CASSPQGQLNEKLFF
DNA: TGTGCCAGCTCACCCCAGGGGCAGCTTAATGAAAAACTGTTTTTT

size: once
J: TRBJ1-3
D: -
V: TRBV19
CDR3: CASSIYSRISGNTIYF
DNA: TGTGCCAGTAGTATATACAGCCGCATCTCTGGAAACACCATATATTTT

size: -
J: TRBJ1-2
D: -
V: TRBV20-1
CDR3: CSAEGNYGYTF
DNA: TGCAGTGCTGAGGGGAACTATGGCTACACCTTC

size: once
J: TRBJ2-7
D: -
V: TRBV6-6
CDR3: CASRATGQSYEQYF
DNA: TGTGCCAGCAGGGCGACAGGCCAGTCCTACGAGCAGTACTTC

size: -
J: TRBJ1-2
D: -
V: TRBV5-3
CDR3: CARSLATEYGYTF
DNA: TGTGCCAGAAGCTTGGCCACGGAATATGGCTACACCTTC

size: -
J: TRBJ1-3
D: -
V: TRBV11-2
CDR3: CASSLESGVSGNTIYF
DNA: TGTGCCAGCAGCTTAGAATCCGGGGTATCTGGAAACACCATATATTTT

size: -
J: TRBJ2-2
D: TRBD2
V: TRBV7-2
CDR3: CASSRLAGTNTGELFF
DNA: TGTGCCAGCAGCCGTTTAGCGGGGACGAACACCGGGGAGCTGTTTTTT

size: -
J: TRBJ1-5
D: -
V: TRBV2
CDR3: CASSEDAGNSNQPQHF
DNA: TGTGCCAGCAGTGAAGATGCCGGGAATAGCAATCAGCCCCAGCATTTT

size: -
J: TRBJ1-2
D: -
V: TRBV18
CDR3: CASSPGGGTYGYTF
DNA: TGTGCCAGCTCACCCGGCGGAGGCACCTATGGCTACACCTTC

size: -
J: TRBJ1-3
D: TRBD1
V: TRBV13
CDR3: CASTTTGKFRNTIYF
DNA: TGTGCCAGCACTACGACAGGGAAATTTCGGAACACCATATATTTT

size: -
J: TRBJ1-2
D: -
V: TRBV4-1
CDR3: CASSQSWSYGYTF
DNA: TGCGCCAGCAGCCAATCGTGGAGCTATGGCTACACCTTC

size: -
J: TRBJ1-2
D: -
V: TRBV4-1
CDR3: CASSPEGRGDYGYTF
DNA: TGCGCCAGCAGCCCAGAAGGACGGGGAGACTATGGCTACACCTTC

size: -
J: TRBJ2-1
D: TRBD2
V: TRBV2
CDR3: CASIRAGPYNEQFF
DNA: TGTGCCAGCATCCGAGCGGGGCCCTACAATGAGCAGTTCTTC

size: -
J: TRBJ1-2
D: -
V: TRBV5-4
CDR3: CASSLKGMENYGYTF
DNA: TGTGCCAGCAGCTTGAAGGGGATGGAGAACTATGGCTACACCTTC

size: -
J: TRBJ1-2
D: TRBD1
V: TRBV9
CDR3: CASSPTGELYGYTF
DNA: TGTGCCAGCAGCCCAACAGGGGAATTATACGGCTACACCTTC

size: -
J: TRBJ2-5
D: TRBD2
V: TRBV5-4
CDR3: CASSLAGLAEETQYF
DNA: TGTGCCAGCAGCTTGGCCGGCCTAGCGGAAGAGACCCAGTACTTC

size: -
J: TRBJ1-1
D: -
V: TRBV27
CDR3: CASSLRTENTEAFF
DNA: TGTGCCAGCAGTCTTCGGACGGAGAACACTGAAGCTTTCTTT

size: -
J: TRBJ2-5
D: -
V: TRBV30
CDR3: CAWTVDRQETQYF
DNA: TGTGCCTGGACCGTAGACCGACAAGAGACCCAGTACTTC

size: -
J: TRBJ2-1
D: -
V: TRBV4-1
CDR3: CASSQGLASYNEQFF
DNA: TGCGCCAGCAGCCAAGGGCTAGCGAGCTACAATGAGCAGTTCTTC

size: -
J: TRBJ1-1
D: TRBD1
V: TRBV19
CDR3: CASSRQGGTEAFF
DNA: TGTGCCAGTTCGCGACAGGGTGGAACTGAAGCTTTCTTT

size: -
J: TRBJ1-6
D: -
V: TRBV25-1
CDR3: CASSDLPARALHF
DNA: TGTGCCAGCAGTGATCTGCCAGCTCGGGCCCTCCACTTT

size: once
J: TRBJ2-7
D: -
V: TRBV7-2
CDR3: CASSLEPSSYEQYF
DNA: TGTGCCAGCAGCTTAGAGCCCAGCTCCTACGAGCAGTACTTC

size: once
J: TRBJ2-1
D: -
V: TRBV18
CDR3: CASSRAHGASSYNEQFF
DNA: TGTGCCAGCTCACGGGCTCACGGCGCCAGCTCCTACAATGAGCAGTTCTTC

size: -
J: TRBJ2-1
D: -
V: TRBV14
CDR3: CASRKGGGHSYNEQFF
DNA: TGTGCCAGCAGGAAGGGAGGGGGCCACTCCTACAATGAGCAGTTCTTC

size: -
J: TRBJ1-5
D: -
V: TRBV6-1
CDR3: CASSDLDRDQPQHF
DNA: TGTGCCAGCAGTGACCTCGACAGAGATCAGCCCCAGCATTTT

size: -
J: TRBJ1-5
D: -
V: TRBV7-9
CDR3: CASSLISDQPQHF
DNA: TGTGCCAGCAGCTTAATTTCCGATCAGCCCCAGCATTTT

size: -
J: TRBJ2-7
D: -
V: TRBV4-1
CDR3: CASSQGLVRTGTYEQYF
DNA: TGCGCCAGCAGCCAAGGGCTTGTGAGGACGGGTACCTACGAGCAGTACTTC